This entry concerns a single TCR beta chain. TCRdb processed the RT-PCR reads anew with MiXCR; each CDR3 protein has one entry. The table records 550,000 to 750,000 distinct CDR3 sequences, 11% to 15% of them present only once. Sequencing used memory CD4+ T cells from blood. This TCR derives from a female donor in good health, serving as a healthy control.

CDR3 sequence: CASSDRLDVNEQFF. In nucleotides, the CDR3 is TGTGCCAGCAGTGATAGACTAGATGTCAATGAGCAGTTCTTC. The chain combines TRBV2 with TRBJ2-1; a weak D match, TRBD2 (6 bases). This CDR3 region has 14 residues. V lost 3 bases to trimming and J lost 6 bases, with 12 bases between them. Germline-derived CDR1 and CDR2 are SNHLY and FYNNEI.